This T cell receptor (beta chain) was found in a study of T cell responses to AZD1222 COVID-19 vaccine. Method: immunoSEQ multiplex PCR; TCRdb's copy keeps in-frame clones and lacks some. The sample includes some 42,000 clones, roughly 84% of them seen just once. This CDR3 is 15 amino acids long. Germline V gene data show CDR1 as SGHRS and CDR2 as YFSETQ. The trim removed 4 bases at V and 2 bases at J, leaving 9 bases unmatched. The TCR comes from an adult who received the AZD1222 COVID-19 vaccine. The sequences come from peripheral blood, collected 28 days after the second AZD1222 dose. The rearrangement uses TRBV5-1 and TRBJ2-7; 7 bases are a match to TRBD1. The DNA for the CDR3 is TGCGCCAGCAGCCTTGAGAGGGGGCCCCCCTACGAGCAGTACTTC. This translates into CASSLERGPPYEQYF.